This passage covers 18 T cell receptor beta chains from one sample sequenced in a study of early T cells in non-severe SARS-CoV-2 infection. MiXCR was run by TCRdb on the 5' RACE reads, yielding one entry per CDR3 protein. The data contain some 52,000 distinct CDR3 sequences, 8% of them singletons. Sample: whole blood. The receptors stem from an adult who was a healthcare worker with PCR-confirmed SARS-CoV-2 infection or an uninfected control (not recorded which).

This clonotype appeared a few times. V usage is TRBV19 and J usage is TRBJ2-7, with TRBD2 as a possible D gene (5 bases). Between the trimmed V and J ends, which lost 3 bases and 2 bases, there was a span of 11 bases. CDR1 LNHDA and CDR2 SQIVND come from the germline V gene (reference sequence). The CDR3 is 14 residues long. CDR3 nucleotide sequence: TGTGCCAGTAGTATGAGCGGAGGCACCTACGAGCAGTACTTC. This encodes CASSMSGGTYEQYF. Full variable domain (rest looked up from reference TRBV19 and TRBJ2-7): DGGITQSPKYLFRKEGQNVTLSCEQNLNHDAMYWYRQDPGQGLRLIYYSQIVNDFQKGDIAEGYSVSREKKESFPLTVTSAQKNPTAFYLCASSMSGGTYEQYFGPGTRLTVT.

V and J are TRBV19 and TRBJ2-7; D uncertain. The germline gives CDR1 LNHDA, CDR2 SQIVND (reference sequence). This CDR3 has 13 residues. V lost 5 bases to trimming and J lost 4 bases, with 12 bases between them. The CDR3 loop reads CASSLLPGYEQYF. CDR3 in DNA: TGTGCCAGTAGTCTTCTCCCAGGATACGAGCAGTACTTC.

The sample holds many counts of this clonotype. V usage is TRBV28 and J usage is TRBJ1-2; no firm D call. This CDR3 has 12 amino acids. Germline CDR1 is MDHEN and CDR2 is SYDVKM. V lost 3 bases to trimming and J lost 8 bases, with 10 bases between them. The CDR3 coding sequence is TGTGCCAGCAGTTTGTACAAGTTCGGCTACACCTTC. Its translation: CASSLYKFGYTF.

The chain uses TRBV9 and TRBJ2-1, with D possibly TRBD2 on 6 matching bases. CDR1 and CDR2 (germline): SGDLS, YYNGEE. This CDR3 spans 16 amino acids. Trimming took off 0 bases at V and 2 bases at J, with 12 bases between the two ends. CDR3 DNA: TGTGCCAGCAGCGTAGCTGGGGGAGGAACCTACAATGAGCAGTTCTTC. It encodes CASSVAGGGTYNEQFF. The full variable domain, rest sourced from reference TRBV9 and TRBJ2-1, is DSGVTQTPKHLITATGQRVTLRCSPRSGDLSVYWYQQSLDQGLQFLIQYYNGEERAKGNILERFSAQQFPDLHSELNLSSLELGDSALYFCASSVAGGGTYNEQFFGPGTRLTVL.

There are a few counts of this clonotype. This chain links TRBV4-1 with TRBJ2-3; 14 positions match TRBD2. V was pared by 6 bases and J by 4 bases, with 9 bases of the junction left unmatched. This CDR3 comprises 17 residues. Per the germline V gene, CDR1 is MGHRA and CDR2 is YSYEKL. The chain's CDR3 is CASRRGGLAGVSDTQYF. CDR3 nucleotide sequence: TGCGCCAGCAGGCGGGGGGGACTAGCGGGAGTGTCAGATACGCAGTATTTT.

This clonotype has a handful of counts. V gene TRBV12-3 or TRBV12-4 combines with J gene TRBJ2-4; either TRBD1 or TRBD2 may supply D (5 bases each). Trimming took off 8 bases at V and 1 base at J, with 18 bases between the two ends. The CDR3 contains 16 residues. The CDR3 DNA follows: TGTGCCAGCTCTAGGAGTGGGGGTGCGGCCAAAAACATTCAGTACTTC. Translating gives CASSRSGGAAKNIQYF.

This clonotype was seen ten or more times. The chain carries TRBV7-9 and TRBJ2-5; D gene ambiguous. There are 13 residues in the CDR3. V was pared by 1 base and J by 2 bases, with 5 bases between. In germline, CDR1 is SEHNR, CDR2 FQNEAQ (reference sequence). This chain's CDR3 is CASSLVGQETQYF. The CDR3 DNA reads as TGTGCCAGCAGCTTAGTGGGTCAAGAGACCCAGTACTTC.

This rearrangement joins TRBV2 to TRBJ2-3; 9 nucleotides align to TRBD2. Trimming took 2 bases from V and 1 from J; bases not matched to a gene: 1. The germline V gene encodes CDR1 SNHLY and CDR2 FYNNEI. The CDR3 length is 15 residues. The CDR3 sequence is CASSEQRGGTDTQYF. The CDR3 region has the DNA TGTGCCAGCAGTGAACAGCGGGGGGGCACAGATACGCAGTATTTT.

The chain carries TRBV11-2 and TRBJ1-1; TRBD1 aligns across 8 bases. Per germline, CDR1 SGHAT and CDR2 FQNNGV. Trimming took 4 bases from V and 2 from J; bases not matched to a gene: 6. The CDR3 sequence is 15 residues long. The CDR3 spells CASSYRQGINTEAFF. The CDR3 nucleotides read TGTGCCAGCAGCTACCGACAGGGGATAAACACTGAAGCTTTCTTT.

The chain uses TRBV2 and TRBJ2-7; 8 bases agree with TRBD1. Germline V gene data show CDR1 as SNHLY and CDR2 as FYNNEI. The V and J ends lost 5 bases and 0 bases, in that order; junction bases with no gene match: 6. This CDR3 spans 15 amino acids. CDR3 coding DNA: TGTGCCAGCAGTCCAGGGACAGGAAGCTCCTACGAGCAGTACTTC. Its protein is CASSPGTGSSYEQYF.

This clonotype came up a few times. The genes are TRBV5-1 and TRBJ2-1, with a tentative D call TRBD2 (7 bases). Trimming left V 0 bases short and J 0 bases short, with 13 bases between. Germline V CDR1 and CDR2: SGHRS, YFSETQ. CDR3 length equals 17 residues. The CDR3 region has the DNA TGCGCCAGCAGCTTGGTCCCGGGGGGCGACTCCTACAATGAGCAGTTCTTC. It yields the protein CASSLVPGGDSYNEQFF.

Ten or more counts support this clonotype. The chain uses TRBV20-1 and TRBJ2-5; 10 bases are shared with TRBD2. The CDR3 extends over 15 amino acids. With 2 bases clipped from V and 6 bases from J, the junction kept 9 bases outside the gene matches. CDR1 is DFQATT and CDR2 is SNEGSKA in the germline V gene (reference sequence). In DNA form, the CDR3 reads TGCAGTGCTAGAAAGGGAGCGGGGGGGCTGAAGACCCAGTACTTC. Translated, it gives CSARKGAGGLKTQYF.

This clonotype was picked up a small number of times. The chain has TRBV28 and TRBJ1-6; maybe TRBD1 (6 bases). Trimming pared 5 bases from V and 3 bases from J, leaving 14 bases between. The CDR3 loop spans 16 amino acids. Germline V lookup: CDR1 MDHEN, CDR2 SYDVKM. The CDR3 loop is CASSGTQGFYNSPLHF. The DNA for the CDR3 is TGTGCCAGCAGTGGGACACAGGGTTTCTATAATTCACCCCTCCACTTT.

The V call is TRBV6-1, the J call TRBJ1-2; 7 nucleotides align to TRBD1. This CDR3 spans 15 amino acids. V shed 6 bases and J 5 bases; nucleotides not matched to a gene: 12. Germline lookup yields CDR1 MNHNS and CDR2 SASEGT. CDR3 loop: CASRAREGADYGYTF. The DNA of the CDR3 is TGTGCCAGCAGAGCCCGGGAGGGGGCGGATTATGGCTACACCTTC.

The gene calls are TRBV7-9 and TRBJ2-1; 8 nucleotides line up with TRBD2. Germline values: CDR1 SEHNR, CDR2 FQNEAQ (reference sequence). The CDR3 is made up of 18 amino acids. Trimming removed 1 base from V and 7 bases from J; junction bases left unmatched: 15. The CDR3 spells CASSLEVTSGRTKNEQFF. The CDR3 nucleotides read TGTGCCAGCAGCTTAGAAGTAACTAGCGGAAGAACGAAGAATGAGCAGTTCTTC.

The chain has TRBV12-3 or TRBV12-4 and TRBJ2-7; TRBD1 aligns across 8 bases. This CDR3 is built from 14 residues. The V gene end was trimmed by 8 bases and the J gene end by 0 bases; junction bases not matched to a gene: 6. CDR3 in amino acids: CASSTGDSSYEQYF. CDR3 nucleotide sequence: TGTGCCAGCTCGACAGGGGATAGCTCCTACGAGCAGTACTTC.

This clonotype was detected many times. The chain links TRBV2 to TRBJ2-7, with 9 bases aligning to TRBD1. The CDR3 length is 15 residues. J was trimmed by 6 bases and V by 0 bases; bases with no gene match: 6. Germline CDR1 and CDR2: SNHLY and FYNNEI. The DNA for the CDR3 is TGTGCCAGCAGTGAAGCCGGACAGGGGACAATCGAGCAGTACTTC. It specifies CASSEAGQGTIEQYF.

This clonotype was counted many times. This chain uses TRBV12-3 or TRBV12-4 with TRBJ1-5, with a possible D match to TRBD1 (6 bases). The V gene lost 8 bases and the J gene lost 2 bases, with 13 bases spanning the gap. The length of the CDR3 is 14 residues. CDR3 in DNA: TGTGCCAGCGGGATACAGGGCGGCAATCAGCCCCAGCATTTT. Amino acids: CASGIQGGNQPQHF.